This TCR beta chain was profiled in a study of T cells in Graves' hyperthyroidism and ophthalmopathy. Points from the study as a whole: Among clonotypes expanded in thyroid above 0.001, most were also found in blood. Ophthalmopathy could be told apart from stable hyperthyroidism with a 13 V-J model.

This clonotype was recorded at least ten times. Its antigen remains unknown. Germline trimming cut 5 bases from V and 3 bases from J; bases unmatched to any gene: 4. Germline loops: CDR1 MDHEN, CDR2 SYDVKM. CDR3 length: 15 residues. When ophthalmopathy did not progress within 18 months, Graves' hyperthyroidism was considered stable. Any patient presenting with uncontrolled infection, other autoimmune disease, pregnancy or lactation was left out. Amplification of TCR beta CDR3 regions used RNA as the template. HTBI primers were the set used in a first-round RT-PCR of the TCR CDR3. TCRdb re-called the multiplex PCR reads through MiXCR, storing one row per CDR3 protein. The sample lists 250,000 to 300,000 distinct CDR3 sequences; around 13% were seen once.

The rearrangement joins TRBV28 to TRBJ2-1, with TRBD1 identical over 10 bases. Sequencing was performed on blood. This clonotype originated in a woman aged 40 to 50 with Graves' hyperthyroidism. The chain's CDR3 is CASSTGTGDYNEQFF. CDR3 bases: TGTGCCAGCAGTACCGGGACAGGGGACTACAATGAGCAGTTCTTC.